What follows are 10 T cell receptor beta chains derived from one specimen sequenced in a study of T cells in Graves' hyperthyroidism and ophthalmopathy. From RNA transcripts, TCR beta CDR3 regions were amplified. A first-round RT-PCR of the TCR CDR3 used the HTBI primer set. From the multiplex PCR reads, TCRdb called clonotypes with MiXCR, one entry per CDR3 protein. The data hold approximately 150,000 distinct CDR3 sequences, with over 7.5% observed a single time. The sequenced material came from blood. All receptors come from a woman younger than 30 with Graves' hyperthyroidism that later progressed to Graves' ophthalmopathy.

The rearrangement links TRBV4-2 to TRBJ1-6; D is unresolved. V lost 3 bases and J 10 bases, leaving 10 bases between the germline ends. This CDR3 region has 13 residues. Per the germline V gene, CDR1 is LGHNA and CDR2 is YNFKEQ. The DNA for the CDR3 is TGTGCCAGCAGCCACATACACCGATCACCCCTCCACTTT. The encoded protein is CASSHIHRSPLHF.

This clonotype was seen repeatedly, ten times or more. The chain is built from TRBV7-8 and TRBJ2-3; D ambiguous. The CDR3 extends over 15 amino acids. Germline values: CDR1 SGHVS, CDR2 FQNEAQ. Trimming took off 0 bases at V and 0 bases at J, with 7 bases between the two ends. CDR3 sequence (DNA): TGTGCCAGCAGCTTAGCTCTCAGTAGCACAGATACGCAGTATTTT. Its translation: CASSLALSSTDTQYF.

The table lists this clonotype with many counts. The chain uses TRBV25-1 and TRBJ1-2; possibly TRBD1 for D (6 bases). The length of the CDR3 is 20 residues. The germline gives CDR1 MGHDK, CDR2 SYGVNS. Trimming left V 1 base short and J 5 bases short, with 29 bases between. The CDR3 protein is CASSEFTMSTVVQGSYGYTF. Written as DNA, the CDR3 is TGTGCCAGCAGTGAATTCACAATGAGTACGGTAGTCCAGGGGAGTTATGGCTACACCTTC.

This clonotype was seen many times. This chain links TRBV6-1 with TRBJ2-2, with 10 bases aligning to TRBD1. The CDR3 is 15 amino acids. Unmatched junction bases numbered 6, after V lost 6 bases and J lost 5 bases. The germline V gene has CDR1 MNHNS and CDR2 SASEGT. CDR3 nucleotide sequence: TGTGCCAGCAGGCCGGGACAGGGGCGGACCGGGGAGCTGTTTTTT. Amino acids: CASRPGQGRTGELFF.

This clonotype has a handful of counts. V usage is TRBV24-1 and J usage is TRBJ2-5; possibly TRBD1 for D (5 bases). Trimming took off 3 bases at V and 0 bases at J, with 7 bases between the two ends. The CDR3 length is 14 residues. CDR1 KGHDR and CDR2 SFDVKD come from the germline V gene. The CDR3 sequence: CATSDPGNQETQYF. CDR3 coding DNA: TGTGCCACCAGTGATCCAGGGAACCAAGAGACCCAGTACTTC.

V usage is TRBV6-1 and J usage is TRBJ1-1, with 7 nucleotides matching TRBD1. This CDR3 contains 15 residues. Trimming took 6 bases from V and 2 from J; bases not matched to a gene: 9. Germline V gene lookup returns CDR1 MNHNS and CDR2 SASEGT. The CDR3 coding sequence is TGTGCCAGCAGCTTCATCGGGACAGCTAACACTGAAGCTTTCTTT. It is translated as CASSFIGTANTEAFF.

With respect to this clonotype: A clone one base away is much larger, so this may be a read error. The rearrangement uses TRBV10-3 and TRBJ1-1; 9 bases align to TRBD1. The CDR3 runs to 14 residues. Unmatched junction bases numbered 8, after V lost 10 bases and J lost 2 bases. Germline V CDR1 and CDR2: ENHRY, SYGVKD. As DNA, the CDR3 is TGTGCCACAGGGACAGGGTCTGGTAACACTGAAGCTTTCTTT. Translated: CATGTGSGNTEAFF.

This chain joins TRBV4-2 and TRBJ2-5; tentatively, D is TRBD1 (7 bases). Germline values: CDR1 LGHNA, CDR2 YNFKEQ. Trimming pared 5 bases from V and 4 bases from J, leaving 14 bases between. This CDR3 spans 14 amino acids. The DNA for the CDR3 is TGTGCCAGCAGCTTCCGACAGGGACTAGAGACCCAGTACTTC. Translated: CASSFRQGLETQYF.

This clonotype was observed many times. The chain carries TRBV15 and TRBJ1-2, with 7 bases aligning to TRBD1. The CDR3 extends over 14 amino acids. After removal of 5 bases from V and 0 bases from J, the junction contained 3 bases not matched to a gene. Germline values: CDR1 LNHNV, CDR2 YYDKDF (reference sequence). CDR3 sequence (DNA): TGTGCCACCAGCTTGGACAGGACTAACTATGGCTACACCTTC. Translation gives CATSLDRTNYGYTF.

There are many counts of this clonotype. The chain links TRBV19 to TRBJ2-2; tentative D call: TRBD2 (5 bases). Trimming removed 7 bases at V and 7 bases at J, with 25 bases between. Germline V gene lookup returns CDR1 LNHDA and CDR2 SQIVND (reference sequence). There are 17 residues in the CDR3. The CDR3 region has the DNA TGTGCCAGTAATATCGGGAAAGTATGGCCGGGCGACGGGGAGCTGTTTTTT. It is translated as CASNIGKVWPGDGELFF.